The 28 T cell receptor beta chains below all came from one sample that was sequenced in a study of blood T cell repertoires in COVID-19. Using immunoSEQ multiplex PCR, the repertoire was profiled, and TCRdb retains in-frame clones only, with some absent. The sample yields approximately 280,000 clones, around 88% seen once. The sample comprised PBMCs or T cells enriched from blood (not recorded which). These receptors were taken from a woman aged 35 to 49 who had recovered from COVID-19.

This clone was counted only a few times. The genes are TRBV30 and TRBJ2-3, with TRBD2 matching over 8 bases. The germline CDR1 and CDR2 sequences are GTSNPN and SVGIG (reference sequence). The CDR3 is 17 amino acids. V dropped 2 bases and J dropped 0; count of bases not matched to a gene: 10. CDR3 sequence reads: CAWSLLVAGTSTDTQYF. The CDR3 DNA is TGTGCCTGGAGTCTTCTGGTAGCGGGGACTAGCACAGATACGCAGTATTTT.

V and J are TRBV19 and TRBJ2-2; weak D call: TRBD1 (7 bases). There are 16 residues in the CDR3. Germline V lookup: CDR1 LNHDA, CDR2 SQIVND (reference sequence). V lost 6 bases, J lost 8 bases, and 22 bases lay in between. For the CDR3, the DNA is TGTGCCAGTAGCCGTCCGGCAGGGGGAGGCTATGGGGAGCTGTTTTTT. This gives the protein CASSRPAGGGYGELFF.

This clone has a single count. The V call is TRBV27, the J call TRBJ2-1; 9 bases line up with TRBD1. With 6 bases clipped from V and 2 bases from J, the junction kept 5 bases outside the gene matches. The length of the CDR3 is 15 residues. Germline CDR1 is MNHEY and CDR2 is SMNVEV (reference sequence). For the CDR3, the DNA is TGTGCCAGCAGCGAGGGACAGGGCACCTACAATGAGCAGTTCTTC. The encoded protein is CASSEGQGTYNEQFF.

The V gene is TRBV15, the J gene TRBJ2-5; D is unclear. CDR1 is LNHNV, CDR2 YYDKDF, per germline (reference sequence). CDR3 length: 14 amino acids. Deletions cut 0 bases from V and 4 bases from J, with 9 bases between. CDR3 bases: TGTGCCACCAGCAGAGATCGTCAGCGAGAGACCCAGTACTTC. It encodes CATSRDRQRETQYF.

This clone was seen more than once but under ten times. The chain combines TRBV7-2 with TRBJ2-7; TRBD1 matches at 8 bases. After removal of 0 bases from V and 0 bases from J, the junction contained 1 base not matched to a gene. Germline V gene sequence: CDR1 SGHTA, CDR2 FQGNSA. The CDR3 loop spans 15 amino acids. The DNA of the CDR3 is TGTGCCAGCAGCTTAGCACAGGGGGGCTCCTACGAGCAGTACTTC. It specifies CASSLAQGGSYEQYF.

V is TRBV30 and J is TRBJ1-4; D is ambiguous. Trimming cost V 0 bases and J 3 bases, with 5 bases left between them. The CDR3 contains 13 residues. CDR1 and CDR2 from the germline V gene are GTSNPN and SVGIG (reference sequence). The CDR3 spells CAWSVISNEKLFF. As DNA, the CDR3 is TGTGCCTGGAGTGTAATATCTAATGAAAAACTGTTTTTT.

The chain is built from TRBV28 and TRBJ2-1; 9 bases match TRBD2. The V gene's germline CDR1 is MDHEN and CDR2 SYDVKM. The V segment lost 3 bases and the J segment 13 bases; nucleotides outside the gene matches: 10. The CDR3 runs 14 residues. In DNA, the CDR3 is TGTGCCAGCAGTTTGGCGGCGGGAGGGCCTAGACAGTTCTTC. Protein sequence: CASSLAAGGPRQFF.

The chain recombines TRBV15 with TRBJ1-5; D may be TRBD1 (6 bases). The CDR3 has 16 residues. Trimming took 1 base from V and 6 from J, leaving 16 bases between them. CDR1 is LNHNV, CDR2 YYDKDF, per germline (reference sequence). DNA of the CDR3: TGTGCCACCAGCAGAGGAAAGCAGGGGTTGGGTCAGCCCCAGCATTTT. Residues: CATSRGKQGLGQPQHF.

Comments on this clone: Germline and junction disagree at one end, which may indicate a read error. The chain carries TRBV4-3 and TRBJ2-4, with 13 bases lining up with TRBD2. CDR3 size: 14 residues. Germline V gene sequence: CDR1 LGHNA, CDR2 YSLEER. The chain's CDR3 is CASSQGLAGGNVNF. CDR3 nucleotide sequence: TGCGCCAGCAGCCAAGGACTAGCGGGAGGCAATGTGAACTTC.

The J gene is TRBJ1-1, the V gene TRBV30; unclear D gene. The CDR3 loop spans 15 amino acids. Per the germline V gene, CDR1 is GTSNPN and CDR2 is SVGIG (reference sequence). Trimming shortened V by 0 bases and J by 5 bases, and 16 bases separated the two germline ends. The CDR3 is CAWSVLGSGKTEAFF. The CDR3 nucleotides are TGTGCCTGGAGTGTCCTGGGTTCGGGGAAGACTGAAGCTTTCTTT. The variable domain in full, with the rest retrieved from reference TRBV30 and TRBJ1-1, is SQTIHQWPATLVQPVGSPLSLECTVEGTSNPNLYWYRQAAGRGLQLLFYSVGIGQISSEVPQNLSASRPQDRQFILSSKKLLLSDSGFYLCAWSVLGSGKTEAFFGQGTRLTVV.

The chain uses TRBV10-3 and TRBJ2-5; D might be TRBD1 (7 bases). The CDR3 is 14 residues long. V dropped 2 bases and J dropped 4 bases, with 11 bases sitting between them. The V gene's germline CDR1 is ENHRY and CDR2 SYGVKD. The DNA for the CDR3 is TGTGCCATCAGTGAGACGCAGGGGGGAGAGACCCAGTACTTC. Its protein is CAISETQGGETQYF.

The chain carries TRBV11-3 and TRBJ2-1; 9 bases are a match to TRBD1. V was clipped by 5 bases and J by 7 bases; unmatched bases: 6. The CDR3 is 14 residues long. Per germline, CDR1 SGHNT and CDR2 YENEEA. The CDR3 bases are TGTGCCAGCAGCACCGGACAGGGGTGGAATGAGCAGTTCTTC. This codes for CASSTGQGWNEQFF.

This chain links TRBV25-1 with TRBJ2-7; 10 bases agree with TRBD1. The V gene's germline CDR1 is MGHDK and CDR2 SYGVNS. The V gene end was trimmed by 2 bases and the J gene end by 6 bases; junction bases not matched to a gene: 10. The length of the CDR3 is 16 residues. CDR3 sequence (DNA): TGTGCCAGCAGTGAAGGAGGGGGGACAGGGGACTTCGAGCAGTACTTC. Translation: CASSEGGGTGDFEQYF.

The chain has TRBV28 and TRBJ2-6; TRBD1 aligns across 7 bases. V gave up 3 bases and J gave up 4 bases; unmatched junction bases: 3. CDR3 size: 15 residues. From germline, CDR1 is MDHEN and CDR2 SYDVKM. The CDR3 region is CASSFPTGGANVLTF. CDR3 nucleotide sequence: TGTGCCAGCAGTTTCCCGACAGGGGGGGCCAACGTCCTGACTTTC.

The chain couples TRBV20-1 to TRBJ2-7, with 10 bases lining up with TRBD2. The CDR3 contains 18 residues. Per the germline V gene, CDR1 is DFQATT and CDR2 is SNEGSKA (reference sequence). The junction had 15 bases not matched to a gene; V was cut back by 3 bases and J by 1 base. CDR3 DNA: TGCAGTGCTAGTCCCTCTAGCGGGAGATTCTGGGAATCCTACGAGCAGTACTTC. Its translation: CSASPSSGRFWESYEQYF.

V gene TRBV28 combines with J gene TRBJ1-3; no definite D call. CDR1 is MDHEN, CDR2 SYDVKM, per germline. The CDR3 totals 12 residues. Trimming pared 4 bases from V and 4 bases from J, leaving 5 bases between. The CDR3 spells CASSSEGNTIYF. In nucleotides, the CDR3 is TGTGCCAGCAGTTCGGAGGGAAACACCATATATTTT.

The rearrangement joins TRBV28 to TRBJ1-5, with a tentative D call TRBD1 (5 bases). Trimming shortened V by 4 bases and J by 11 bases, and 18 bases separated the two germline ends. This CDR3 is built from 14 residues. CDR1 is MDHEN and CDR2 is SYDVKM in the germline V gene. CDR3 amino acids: CASSSHGGRGAQHF. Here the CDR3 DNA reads TGTGCCAGCAGTTCCCATGGGGGGAGAGGGGCCCAGCATTTT. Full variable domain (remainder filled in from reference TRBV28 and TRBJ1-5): DVKVTQSSRYLVKRTGEKVFLECVQDMDHENMFWYRQDPGLGLRLIYFSYDVKMKEKGDIPEGYSVSREKKERFSLILESASTNQTSMYLCASSSHGGRGAQHFGDGTRLSIL.

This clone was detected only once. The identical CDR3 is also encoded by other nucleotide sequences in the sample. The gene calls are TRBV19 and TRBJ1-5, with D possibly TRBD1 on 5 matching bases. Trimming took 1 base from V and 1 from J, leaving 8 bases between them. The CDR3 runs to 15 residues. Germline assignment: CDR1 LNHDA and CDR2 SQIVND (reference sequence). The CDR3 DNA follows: TGTGCCAGTAGTATAGTACGGGGGAGCAATCAGCCCCAGCATTTT. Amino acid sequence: CASSIVRGSNQPQHF.

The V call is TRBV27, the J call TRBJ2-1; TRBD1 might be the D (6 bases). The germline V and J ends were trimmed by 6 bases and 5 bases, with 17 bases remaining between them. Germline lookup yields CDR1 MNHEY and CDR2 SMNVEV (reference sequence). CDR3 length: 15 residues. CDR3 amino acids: CASRPPPGQHNEQFF. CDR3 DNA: TGTGCCAGCAGACCCCCCCCCGGACAGCACAATGAGCAGTTCTTC.

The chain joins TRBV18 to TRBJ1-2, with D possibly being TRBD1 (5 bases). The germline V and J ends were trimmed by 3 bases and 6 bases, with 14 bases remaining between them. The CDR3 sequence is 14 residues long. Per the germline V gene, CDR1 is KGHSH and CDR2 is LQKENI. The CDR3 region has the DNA TGTGCCAGCTCACCCGGCGGGGCCTGGGATGGCTACACCTTC. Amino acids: CASSPGGAWDGYTF.

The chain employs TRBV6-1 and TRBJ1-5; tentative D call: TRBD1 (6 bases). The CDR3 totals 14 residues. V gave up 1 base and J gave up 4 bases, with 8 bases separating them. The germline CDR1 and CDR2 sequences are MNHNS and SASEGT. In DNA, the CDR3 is TGTGCCAGCAGTGAAGGACAGGCTAATCAGCCCCAGCATTTT. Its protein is CASSEGQANQPQHF.

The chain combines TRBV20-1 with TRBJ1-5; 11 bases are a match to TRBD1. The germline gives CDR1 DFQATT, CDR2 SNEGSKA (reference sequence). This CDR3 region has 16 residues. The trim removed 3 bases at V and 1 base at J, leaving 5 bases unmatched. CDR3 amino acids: CSASAWDRGSNQPQHF. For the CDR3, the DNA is TGCAGTGCTAGTGCTTGGGACAGGGGGAGCAATCAGCCCCAGCATTTT.

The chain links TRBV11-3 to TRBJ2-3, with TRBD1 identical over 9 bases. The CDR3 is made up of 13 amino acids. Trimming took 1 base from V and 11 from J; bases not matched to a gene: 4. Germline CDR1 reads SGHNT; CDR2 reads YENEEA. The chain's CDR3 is CASSLGGQGLQYF. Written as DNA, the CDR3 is TGTGCCAGCAGCTTAGGGGGACAGGGTCTGCAGTATTTT.

The CDR3 DNA reads TGTGCCAGCAGCTTAGGGCGGATCTGGAACTATGGCTACACCTTC. It encodes CASSLGRIWNYGYTF. This chain connects TRBV7-9 to TRBJ1-2; D call uncertain. Germline V gene lookup returns CDR1 SEHNR and CDR2 FQNEAQ (reference sequence). Trimming removed 1 base from V and 2 bases from J, with 11 bases in between. CDR3 size: 15 residues.

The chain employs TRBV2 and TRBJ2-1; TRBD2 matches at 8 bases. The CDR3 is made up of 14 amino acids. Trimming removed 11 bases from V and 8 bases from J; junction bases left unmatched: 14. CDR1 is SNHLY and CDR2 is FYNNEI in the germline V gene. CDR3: CAGRTLAGGYEQFF. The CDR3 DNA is TGTGCCGGAAGGACGCTAGCGGGTGGGTATGAGCAGTTCTTC.

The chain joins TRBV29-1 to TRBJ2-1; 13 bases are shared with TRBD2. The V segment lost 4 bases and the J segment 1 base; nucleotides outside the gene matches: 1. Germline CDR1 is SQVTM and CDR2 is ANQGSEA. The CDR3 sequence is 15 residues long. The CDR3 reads CSVGTSGRSYNEQFF. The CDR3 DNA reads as TGCAGCGTTGGGACTAGCGGGAGATCCTACAATGAGCAGTTCTTC.

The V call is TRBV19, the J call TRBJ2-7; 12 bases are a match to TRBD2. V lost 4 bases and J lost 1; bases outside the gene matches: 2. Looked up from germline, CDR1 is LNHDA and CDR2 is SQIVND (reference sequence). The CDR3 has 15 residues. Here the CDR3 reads CASSTLAGGSYEQYF. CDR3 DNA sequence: TGTGCCAGTAGTACTCTAGCGGGAGGGTCCTACGAGCAGTACTTC.

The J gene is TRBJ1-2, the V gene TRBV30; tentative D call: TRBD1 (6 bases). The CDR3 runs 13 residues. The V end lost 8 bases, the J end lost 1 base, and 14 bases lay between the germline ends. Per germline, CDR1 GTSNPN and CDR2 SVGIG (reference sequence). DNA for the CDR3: TGTGCCGGAGAGGACAGATTTAACTATGGCTACACCTTC. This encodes CAGEDRFNYGYTF.